Reported below is one TCR beta chain. Its antigen remains unidentified. The source of the sample is a study of cytomegalovirus exposure and HLA in healthy donors. Study observations and caveats: In a later analysis, CMV-associated beta chains were mostly HLA-associated, it appeared. Previous analysis showed most TCR beta V segments were productive about 90% or about 30% of the time.

The V end lost 6 bases, the J end lost 11 bases, and 25 bases lay between the germline ends. In germline, CDR1 is MNHEY, CDR2 SVGAGI. This CDR3 contains 15 residues. The PCR made use of 60 Vbeta and 13 Jbeta primers. Sequenced by immunoSEQ multiplex PCR; TCRdb stores in-frame clones only, minus some. The sample comprises 150,000 to 200,000 clones, more than 65% of which are singletons, and 1.5% to 2% rests with the top ten. The genes are TRBV6-5 and TRBJ1-1; maybe TRBD1 (6 bases). The clonotype comes from a woman younger than 45 in good health and CMV-seronegative. Material for sequencing was PBMCs. The DNA for the CDR3 is TGTGCCAGCAGATCTCGGGGGGAGGGGGGGTGGCGGGCTTTCTTT. Translated, it gives CASRSRGEGGWRAFF.